The 30 T cell receptor beta chains given below trace back to one sample, sequenced in a study of identical twins. TCRdb itself ran the 5' RACE reads through MiXCR, one entry per CDR3 protein. The sample holds roughly 700,000 distinct CDR3 sequences, roughly 8% seen once. Another study also made use of these data, one on yellow fever vaccine responses in identical twins.

Sequencing input: PBMCs. Receptors were obtained from a woman under 30 in good health.

In DNA form, the CDR3 reads TGTGCCAGCAGTGACTCGTTTAGGGGACAGGGAACCGGGGAGCTGTTTTTT. Translated: CASSDSFRGQGTGELFF. The chain is built from TRBV6-4 and TRBJ2-2; 9 nucleotides agree with TRBD1. The V and J ends lost 0 bases and 5 bases, in that order; junction bases with no gene match: 7. This CDR3 is built from 17 residues. Looked up from germline, CDR1 is MRHNA and CDR2 is SNTAGT.

CDR3: CASSLGRSGRSYNEQFF. The CDR3 DNA reads as TGTGCCAGCAGCTTAGGGAGGAGCGGGAGGTCGTACAATGAGCAGTTCTTC. This chain links TRBV7-8 with TRBJ2-1; 9 bases match TRBD2. The V and J ends lost 1 base and 4 bases, in that order; junction bases with no gene match: 8. The CDR3 length is 17 residues. Germline V gives CDR1 SGHVS, CDR2 FQNEAQ.

This clonotype came up a few times. The chain links TRBV5-1 to TRBJ2-2; 9 bases map to TRBD2. V lost 2 bases and J lost 0; bases outside the gene matches: 8. The CDR3 is 18 amino acids. Per the germline V gene, CDR1 is SGHRS and CDR2 is YFSETQ. The CDR3 DNA sequence: TGCGCCAGCAGCTTAACCGGGACTAGCACTCCGAACACCGGGGAGCTGTTTTTT. Its translation is CASSLTGTSTPNTGELFF.

The rearrangement uses TRBV28 and TRBJ2-1; maybe TRBD1 (5 bases). Trimming stripped 3 bases from V and 6 bases from J, with 15 bases between. CDR1 and CDR2 (germline): MDHEN, SYDVKM. This CDR3 has 15 residues. The CDR3 bases are TGTGCCAGCAGTTTCCTGGCAGGGTTTTCCAATGAGCAGTTCTTC. It yields the protein CASSFLAGFSNEQFF.

This clonotype turned up a few times. The V and J genes are TRBV19 and TRBJ2-3; D may be TRBD1 (6 bases). V dropped 5 bases and J dropped 5 bases, with 23 bases sitting between them. The length of the CDR3 is 17 residues. Germline V gene lookup returns CDR1 LNHDA and CDR2 SQIVND (reference sequence). The CDR3: CASSAGATTYFRDTQYF. DNA for the CDR3: TGTGCCAGTAGTGCAGGGGCGACTACCTACTTCAGAGATACGCAGTATTTT.

This clonotype was observed a single time. The chain recombines TRBV27 with TRBJ1-2; D remains ambiguous. Trimming stripped 7 bases from V and 6 bases from J, with 15 bases between. CDR1 and CDR2 from the germline V gene are MNHEY and SMNVEV (reference sequence). This CDR3 has 13 amino acids. In DNA, the CDR3 is TGTGCCAGCAAATCGACCGGGATTCATGGCTACACCTTC. It specifies CASKSTGIHGYTF.

The chain has TRBV7-2 and TRBJ2-3; 8 nucleotides line up with TRBD2. The CDR3 runs to 12 residues. The germline V gene encodes CDR1 SGHTA and CDR2 FQGNSA. The ends lost 8 bases at V and 6 bases at J; junction bases unmatched: 4. The CDR3 nucleotides read TGTGCCAGCGGTAGCGGGGTCGATACGCAGTATTTT. This translates into CASGSGVDTQYF.

A few counts support this clonotype. This chain links TRBV27 with TRBJ2-5, with 10 bases identical to TRBD1. The CDR3 extends over 19 amino acids. Germline V gene lookup returns CDR1 MNHEY and CDR2 SMNVEV (reference sequence). V shed 1 base, J shed 2 bases, and the junction held 13 bases outside the gene matches. The CDR3 sequence: CASSLFSSAGTGEQETQYF. The DNA for the CDR3 is TGTGCCAGCAGTTTATTTTCTTCAGCCGGGACAGGGGAACAAGAGACCCAGTACTTC.

This clonotype was picked up many times. This rearrangement joins TRBV5-1 to TRBJ1-2; 7 nucleotides agree with TRBD1. J lost 4 bases, V lost 3 bases, and 3 bases had no gene match. Germline lookup yields CDR1 SGHRS and CDR2 YFSETQ. The CDR3 extends over 13 amino acids. CDR3: CASSSGTVYGYTF. CDR3 sequence (DNA): TGCGCCAGCAGCTCCGGGACAGTCTATGGCTACACCTTC.

This clonotype was detected a few times. CDR3 loop: CASSPNKGLAGEQYF. The CDR3 DNA is TGTGCCAGCAGTCCAAATAAGGGCCTAGCGGGAGAGCAGTACTTC. The chain couples TRBV7-9 to TRBJ2-7; TRBD2 agrees at 9 bases. The J segment lost 7 bases and the V segment lost 6 bases, leaving 13 bases of the junction unmatched. The CDR3 is 15 amino acids. Germline loops: CDR1 SEHNR, CDR2 FQNEAQ (reference sequence).

The chain is built from TRBV6-2 or TRBV6-3 and TRBJ2-2, with D uncertain. Germline CDR1 is MNHEY and CDR2 is SVGEGT. Between the trimmed V and J ends, which lost 2 bases and 6 bases, there was a span of 4 bases. This CDR3 contains 12 residues. The DNA for the CDR3 is TGTGCCAGCAGTTACGATCCCGGGGAGCTGTTTTTT. The encoded protein is CASSYDPGELFF.

With respect to this clonotype: A read error may be the cause here, since a much bigger clone is one base away. The V gene is TRBV20-1, the J gene TRBJ2-7; D gene uncertain. The CDR3 has 9 residues. CDR1 and CDR2 (germline): DFQATT, SNEGSKA (reference sequence). Trimming pared 6 bases from V and 9 bases from J, leaving 9 bases between. The CDR3 protein is CSAPIVQYF. The CDR3, as DNA: TGCAGTGCCCCTATAGTGCAGTACTTC.

This clonotype has only a few counts. The gene calls are TRBV4-3 and TRBJ2-7, with TRBD1 matching 9 bases. The germline V gene encodes CDR1 LGHNA and CDR2 YSLEER. The CDR3 runs to 19 residues. J gave up 0 bases and V 3 bases, and 15 bases lay outside the gene matches. CDR3 sequence (DNA): TGCGCCAGCAGCCAGTTCGTCCCGGGACAGGGAGGAGGCTCCTACGAGCAGTACTTC. Its protein product is CASSQFVPGQGGGSYEQYF.

This clonotype turned up a few times. The chain has TRBV5-6 and TRBJ2-7, with 8 bases matching TRBD1. V gave up 2 bases and J gave up 3 bases; unmatched junction bases: 13. The CDR3 has 17 residues. Germline V gene lookup returns CDR1 SGHDT and CDR2 YYEEEE. The CDR3 DNA is TGTGCCAGCAGCTTAGTGCCAGGGGGCGCGGGTGTCTACGAGCAGTACTTC. Translating it yields CASSLVPGGAGVYEQYF. Combining the CDR3 with reference TRBV5-6 and TRBJ2-7 gives the whole variable domain DAGVTQSPTHLIKTRGQQVTLRCSPKSGHDTVSWYQQALGQGPQFIFQYYEEEERQRGNFPDRFSGHQFPNYSSELNVNALLLGDSALYLCASSLVPGGAGVYEQYFGPGTRLTVT.

The chain carries TRBV7-3 and TRBJ2-2; 10 bases are shared with TRBD2. The CDR3 runs to 18 residues. V trimming: 1 base; J trimming: 0 bases; junction bases outside the gene matches: 5. Germline lookup yields CDR1 SGHTA and CDR2 FQGTGA. The CDR3 loop reads CASSLRASGGANTGELFF. Written as DNA, the CDR3 is TGTGCCAGCAGCTTAAGGGCCAGCGGGGGGGCGAACACCGGGGAGCTGTTTTTT.

The J gene is TRBJ2-2, the V gene TRBV27; D not certain. This CDR3 spans 15 amino acids. The germline V gene has CDR1 MNHEY and CDR2 SMNVEV (reference sequence). The V end was cut by 6 bases, the J end by 6 bases, with 17 bases between. CDR3 protein: CASSGNVGVAGELFF. The CDR3 coding sequence is TGTGCCAGCAGCGGTAATGTTGGGGTAGCCGGGGAGCTGTTTTTT.

This clonotype was picked up a small number of times. The V and J genes are TRBV6-2 or TRBV6-3 and TRBJ1-2; TRBD1 matches at 8 bases. The V gene end was trimmed by 3 bases and the J gene end by 7 bases; junction bases not matched to a gene: 13. Germline loops: CDR1 MNHEY, CDR2 SVGEGT. The CDR3 contains 16 residues. This CDR3 is CASSYASAGGSFGYTF. CDR3 nucleotide sequence: TGTGCCAGCAGTTATGCGTCGGCAGGGGGCTCGTTTGGCTACACCTTC.

This clonotype appeared a few times. This chain joins TRBV29-1 and TRBJ1-1, with TRBD1 as a possible D gene (5 bases). CDR1 and CDR2 (germline): SQVTM, ANQGSEA. This CDR3 has 15 amino acids. The V and J ends lost 7 bases and 1 base respectively, with 19 bases between them. CDR3 residues: CSARQLGSSNTEAFF. In DNA form, the CDR3 reads TGCAGCGCCCGACAGTTGGGATCGTCGAACACTGAAGCTTTCTTT. The full variable domain, with the rest looked up from reference TRBV29-1 and TRBJ1-1, is SAVISQKPSRDICQRGTSLTIQCQVDSQVTMMFWYRQQPGQSLTLIATANQGSEATYESGFVIDKFPISRPNLTFSTLTVSNMSPEDSSIYLCSARQLGSSNTEAFFGQGTRLTVV.

This clonotype was seen ten or more times. This chain joins TRBV14 and TRBJ2-1; 11 nucleotides align to TRBD2. The trim removed 0 bases at V and 11 bases at J, leaving 6 bases unmatched. There are 15 residues in the CDR3. Germline V lookup: CDR1 SGHDN, CDR2 FVKESK. The CDR3 coding sequence is TGTGCCAGCAGCCAAGATCTTAGACTAGCGGGGAAGCAGTTCTTC. This codes for CASSQDLRLAGKQFF.

In its sample, this clonotype was seen a few times. V is TRBV4-1 and J is TRBJ2-3; D is unclear. V was shortened by 7 bases and J by 0 bases, with 11 bases between the two germline ends. The CDR3 is made up of 14 amino acids. Per germline, CDR1 MGHRA and CDR2 YSYEKL. The CDR3 nucleotides read TGCGCCAGCACTGATCCCGTCAGCACAGATACGCAGTATTTT. Its translation is CASTDPVSTDTQYF.

This clonotype was detected only a few times. CDR3 loop: CASSYWGSGIEQYF. CDR3 nucleotides: TGTGCCAGCAGTTACTGGGGTAGCGGGATCGAGCAGTACTTC. The chain employs TRBV28 and TRBJ2-7; the match to TRBD2 covers 8 bases. The CDR3 is 14 amino acids. V lost 4 bases to trimming and J lost 6 bases; unmatched junction nucleotides: 8. From germline, CDR1 is MDHEN and CDR2 SYDVKM.

This chain joins TRBV30 and TRBJ1-4; D remains unclear. The germline V and J ends were trimmed by 0 bases and 7 bases, with 6 bases remaining between them. The CDR3 is made up of 12 amino acids. Germline CDR1 GTSNPN, CDR2 SVGIG (reference sequence). Here the CDR3 reads CAWSVGFEKLFF. The CDR3, as DNA: TGTGCCTGGAGTGTAGGCTTTGAAAAACTGTTTTTT.

The V gene is TRBV4-1, the J gene TRBJ2-2, with TRBD2 matching over 8 bases. The CDR3 consists of 16 residues. Germline lookup yields CDR1 MGHRA and CDR2 YSYEKL. With 1 base clipped from V and 3 bases from J, the junction kept 4 bases outside the gene matches. CDR3 in DNA: TGCGCCAGCAGCCAAGTCCGGGGGGGGTACACCGGGGAGCTGTTTTTT. Residues: CASSQVRGGYTGELFF.

The CDR3 region is CASSLGPHSYEQYF. The DNA for the CDR3 is TGTGCCAGCAGCTTGGGGCCGCACTCCTACGAGCAGTACTTC. The gene calls are TRBV7-8 and TRBJ2-7; D perhaps matches TRBD1 (5 bases). From germline, CDR1 is SGHVS and CDR2 FQNEAQ. This CDR3 spans 14 amino acids. Between the trimmed V and J ends, which lost 3 bases and 0 bases, there was a span of 9 bases. The variable domain in full, completed from reference TRBV7-8 and TRBJ2-7, reads GAGVSQSPRYKVAKRGQDVALRCDPISGHVSLFWYQQALGQGPEFLTYFQNEAQLDKSGLPSDRFFAERPEGSVSTLKIQRTQQEDSAVYLCASSLGPHSYEQYFGPGTRLTVT.

J is TRBJ2-1 and V is TRBV4-3, with 10 nucleotides matching TRBD1. The CDR3 has 14 residues. Looked up from germline, CDR1 is LGHNA and CDR2 is YSLEER. V gave up 5 bases and J gave up 7 bases; unmatched junction bases: 5. The CDR3 DNA follows: TGCGCCAGCAGCTTCGGGACAGGGGAAAATGAGCAGTTCTTC. Translating gives CASSFGTGENEQFF.

CDR3 amino acids: CASSSGGLNEQFF. The CDR3 nucleotides are TGTGCCAGCAGTTCCGGGGGCCTCAATGAGCAGTTCTTC. The chain couples TRBV2 to TRBJ2-1, with D perhaps being TRBD1 or TRBD2 (6 bases each). V shed 5 bases and J shed 6 bases, with 11 bases lying between them. From germline, CDR1 is SNHLY and CDR2 FYNNEI. This CDR3 spans 13 amino acids.

This clonotype has ten or more counts. The rearrangement uses TRBV4-1 and TRBJ1-1, with TRBD1 identical over 8 bases. Trimming took 3 bases from V and 1 from J; bases not matched to a gene: 10. In germline, CDR1 is MGHRA, CDR2 YSYEKL. The CDR3 has 17 amino acids. The CDR3 DNA sequence: TGCGCCAGCAGCCAGGAGACAGGGGCATATGAGAACACTGAAGCTTTCTTT. Its protein product is CASSQETGAYENTEAFF.

CDR3 coding DNA: TGTGCCAGCAGCTCGCCCATTTTTACCAAAAACATTCAGTACTTC. This sequence encodes CASSSPIFTKNIQYF. This chain uses TRBV7-2 with TRBJ2-4; D unresolved. The CDR3 spans 15 residues. V lost 4 bases and J lost 2, with 12 bases in between. The germline V gene encodes CDR1 SGHTA and CDR2 FQGNSA.

Notes on this clonotype: One end of the junction varies from germline; a read error may be responsible. This rearrangement joins TRBV7-7 to TRBJ2-2, with D uncertain. The germline gives CDR1 SSHAT, CDR2 FNYEAQ (reference sequence). This CDR3 is built from 16 residues. The CDR3 sequence is CASSPRRAANTGELFF. CDR3 DNA: TGTGCTAGCAGCCCGAGAAGGGCCGCGAACACCGGGGAGCTGTTTTTT.

The chain recombines TRBV6-2 or TRBV6-3 with TRBJ1-3; D is uncertain. Trimming took 4 bases from V and 2 from J, leaving 12 bases between them. The CDR3 is made up of 15 amino acids. Germline V gives CDR1 MNHEY, CDR2 SVGEGT. This CDR3 reads CASSSEVGTGNTIYF. The CDR3 region has the DNA TGTGCCAGCAGTTCCGAAGTGGGGACTGGAAACACCATATATTTT.